This T cell receptor beta chain was captured by sequencing in a study of blood T cell repertoires in COVID-19. Overall study context: Both acute and convalescent COVID-19 samples were obtained from the United States, Italy and Spain. PBMCs, B-cell-depleted T cells, or T cells were the source of the cDNA or gDNA that made up the material.

Under the authors' procedure: Amplification of reference gene primers provided the estimated nucleated cell counts. Profiling relied on immunoSEQ multiplex PCR, and the TCRdb table lists in-frame clones only, not all of them. V, J and clone size are taken as reported in that table, and D and trimming were inferred from the DNA itself. The data hold roughly 260,000 clones, with 85% to 90% observed a single time. With V trimmed by 5 bases and J by 2 bases, 3 bases remained unmatched. The germline V gene encodes CDR1 SGHAT and CDR2 FQNNGV. The CDR3 spans 16 residues. This sequence originates from a woman aged 25-40 years with COVID-19, enrolled during active disease. Sequencing was carried out using peripheral blood. This rearrangement joins TRBV11-2 to TRBJ2-7, with 16 bases aligning to TRBD2. CDR3: CASSPGLAGGPYEQYF. The CDR3 DNA reads as TGTGCCAGCAGCCCGGGACTAGCGGGAGGGCCCTACGAGCAGTACTTC.